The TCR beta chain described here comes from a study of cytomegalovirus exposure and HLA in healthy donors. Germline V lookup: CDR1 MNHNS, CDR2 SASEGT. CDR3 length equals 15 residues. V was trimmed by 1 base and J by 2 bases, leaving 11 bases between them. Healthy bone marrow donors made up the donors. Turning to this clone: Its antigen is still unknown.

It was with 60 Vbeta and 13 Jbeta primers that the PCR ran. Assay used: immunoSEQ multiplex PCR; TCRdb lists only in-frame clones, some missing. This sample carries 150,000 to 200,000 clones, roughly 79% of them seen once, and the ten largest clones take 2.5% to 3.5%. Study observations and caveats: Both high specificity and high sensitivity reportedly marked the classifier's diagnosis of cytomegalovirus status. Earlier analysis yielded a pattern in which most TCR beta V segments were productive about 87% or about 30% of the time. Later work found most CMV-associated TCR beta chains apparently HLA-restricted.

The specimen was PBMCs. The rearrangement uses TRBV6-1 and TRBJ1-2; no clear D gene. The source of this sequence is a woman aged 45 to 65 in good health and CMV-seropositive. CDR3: CASSEDGGINYGYTF. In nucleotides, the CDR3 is TGTGCCAGCAGTGAAGACGGCGGAATCAACTATGGCTACACCTTC.